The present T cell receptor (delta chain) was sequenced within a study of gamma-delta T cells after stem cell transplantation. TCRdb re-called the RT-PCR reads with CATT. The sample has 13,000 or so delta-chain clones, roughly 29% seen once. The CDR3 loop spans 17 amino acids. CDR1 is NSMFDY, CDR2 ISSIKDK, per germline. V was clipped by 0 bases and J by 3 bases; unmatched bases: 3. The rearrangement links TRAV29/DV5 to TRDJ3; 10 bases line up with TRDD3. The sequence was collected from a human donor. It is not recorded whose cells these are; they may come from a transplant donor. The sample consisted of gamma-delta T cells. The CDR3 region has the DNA TGTGCAGCAAGCGCGTCTGGGGGATACTGGGACACCCGACAGATGTTTTTC. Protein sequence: CAASASGGYWDTRQMFF.